This record concerns one T cell receptor beta chain sequence. Its antigen is still unknown. V lost 1 base to trimming and J lost 4 bases, with 9 bases between them. CDR3 length: 14 amino acids. CDR1 and CDR2 (germline): SGHNT, YYREEE (reference sequence). The data stem from a study of cytomegalovirus exposure and HLA in healthy donors. The study's findings and limits: Some TCR beta chains (around 160 of them) were listed as cytomegalovirus-associated.

Sequencing was performed with immunoSEQ multiplex PCR; in TCRdb, only in-frame clones are kept and a portion is missing. This sample yields more than 200,000 clones, of which roughly nine tenths are seen a single time; around 12% belongs to the top ten. Sequenced input: PBMCs. This sequence joins TRBV5-4 and TRBJ1-3, with D possibly being TRBD1 (5 bases). This receptor was taken from a man between 18 and 35 years old in good health and CMV-seropositive. CDR3 residues: CASSLLGAGNTIYF. CDR3 in DNA: TGTGCCAGCAGCTTGTTAGGGGCCGGAAACACCATATATTTT.